A selection of T cell receptor beta chains follows, all from one sample in a study of blood T cell repertoires in COVID-19. Measured with immunoSEQ multiplex PCR; TCRdb has only the in-frame clones, and not every one. The table lists about 48,000 clones, roughly nine tenths of them singletons. The sample taken for sequencing was peripheral blood. Receptors were obtained from a woman of 80 years or more with acute or convalescent COVID-19. The CDR3 runs from the conserved cysteine through the conserved F or W. D genes are given only for firm matches. Only part of the rows carry a size: once, few, many, or a class if the clone is expanded.

d_call	v_call	j_call	clone_size	cdr3_nt	cdr3_aa
-	TRBV4-1	TRBJ2-3	-	TGCGCCAGCCTAACAGCCGATACGCAGTATTTT	CASLTADTQYF
-	TRBV5-1	TRBJ2-2	-	TGCGCCAGCAGCTTGCAGGGAGGTATGGCCGGGGAGCTGTTTTTT	CASSLQGGMAGELFF
TRBD2	TRBV15	TRBJ2-1	few	TGTGCCACCAGCAGCGGGACTAGCGGATACAATGAGCAGTTCTTC	CATSSGTSGYNEQFF
-	TRBV2	TRBJ2-3	once	TGTGCCAGCAGTGAAATACCCGGGATTGGAGATACGCAGTATTTT	CASSEIPGIGDTQYF
TRBD1	TRBV18	TRBJ1-3	-	TGTGCCAGCTCACCACGGAGACAGGGATTGGATGGAAACACCATATATTTT	CASSPRRQGLDGNTIYF
TRBD2	TRBV6-5	TRBJ2-1	-	TGTGCCAGCAGTTACAGCGGGGGGGCTCACAATGAGCAGTTCTTC	CASSYSGGAHNEQFF
-	TRBV5-1	TRBJ1-1	-	TGCGCCAGCAGCTTGGGCGGGGCGGAGGGCGAAGCTTTCTTT	CASSLGGAEGEAFF
-	TRBV3-1/TRBV3-2	TRBJ2-1	-	TGTGCCAGCAGCCCGTTGGCAGGGCCCTACAATGAGCAGTTCTTC	CASSPLAGPYNEQFF
TRBD1	TRBV28	TRBJ1-2	-	TGTGCCAGCAGCCCAGGGACAGATCACTATGGCTACACCTTC	CASSPGTDHYGYTF
-	TRBV5-4	TRBJ2-7	once	TGTGCCAGCAGCTTGGCCCGGTCCTACGAGCAGTACTTC	CASSLARSYEQYF
-	TRBV11-2	TRBJ2-3	-	TGTGCCAGCAGCTTAGAATGGGGAGCGGGAGATACGCAGTATTTT	CASSLEWGAGDTQYF
TRBD1	TRBV18	TRBJ2-7	-	TGTGCCAGCTCACCCATGCTAGGCGGTCCCGGACAGGCCTCCTACGAGCAGTACTTC	CASSPMLGGPGQASYEQYF
TRBD2	TRBV9	TRBJ2-1	once	TGTGCCAGCAGCGTGGGATGGGGGGGCAATGAGCAGTTCTTC	CASSVGWGGNEQFF
-	TRBV6-5	TRBJ2-1	-	TGTGCCAGCAGTTACGGGATTGGGACACAGGGCAATGAGCAGTTCTTC	CASSYGIGTQGNEQFF
TRBD1	TRBV6-6	TRBJ1-4	once	TGTGCCAGCAGTTACAGAGGGGGCCTGGATAAACTGTTTTTT	CASSYRGGLDKLFF
TRBD1	TRBV27	TRBJ2-1	-	TGTGCCAGCAGTTGGGCGGACAGGGGCTACAATGAGCAGTTCTTC	CASSWADRGYNEQFF
-	TRBV11-2	TRBJ2-5	few	TGTGCCAGCACCCATCCCGAGGGGGGGGCTCAAGAGACCCAGTACTTC	CASTHPEGGAQETQYF
-	TRBV6-5	TRBJ2-2	-	TGTGCCAGCAAACAGCTGACGAACACCGGGGAGCTGTTTTTT	CASKQLTNTGELFF
TRBD1	TRBV9	TRBJ1-5	-	TGTGCCAGCAGCGTAGGAGGGACAGCAGGCCAGCCCCAGCATTTT	CASSVGGTAGQPQHF
-	TRBV29-1	TRBJ1-2	-	TGCAGCGGATCCGAGGGTTGGGGCTACACCTTC	CSGSEGWGYTF
TRBD1	TRBV6-5	TRBJ1-2	-	TGTGCCAGCAGCTGGGGACAGGGGTTTGGCTACACCTTC	CASSWGQGFGYTF
TRBD2	TRBV30	TRBJ2-3	-	TGTGCCTGGAACCCCGGATGGAGCGGGGGGGCGGATACGCAGTATTTT	CAWNPGWSGGADTQYF
-	TRBV19	TRBJ1-1	-	TGTGCCAGTAGTATGAACAGAAACACTGAAGCTTTCTTT	CASSMNRNTEAFF
-	TRBV5-4	TRBJ1-6	-	TGTGCCAGCAGAGTAAGACAGGACTTGGGATCACCCCTCCACTTT	CASRVRQDLGSPLHF
TRBD2	TRBV5-6	TRBJ2-3	-	TGTGCCAGCAGCTTGCCCTCTAGCGGGGGTTCAGATACGCAGTATTTT	CASSLPSSGGSDTQYF
TRBD2	TRBV10-2	TRBJ2-1	-	TGCGCCAGCAGTGACAAGCGGGGGTCGTCCTACAATGAGCAGTTCTTC	CASSDKRGSSYNEQFF
TRBD1	TRBV19	TRBJ2-7	-	TGTGCCAGTAGTACCCGACAGGGGGCGCGGGATAACGAGCAGTACTTC	CASSTRQGARDNEQYF
-	TRBV7-8	TRBJ1-1	-	TGTGCCAGCAGCTGGAACAGGGAACCCACTGAAGCTTTCTTT	CASSWNREPTEAFF
-	TRBV20-1	TRBJ1-1	-	TGCAGTGCTAGTCGTGGGGTCGGGGACACTGAAGCTTTCTTT	CSASRGVGDTEAFF
-	TRBV2	TRBJ2-1	-	TGTGCCAGCAACAGGGTGGGAGATGAGCAGTTCTTC	CASNRVGDEQFF
-	TRBV5-1	TRBJ1-1	-	TGCGCCAGCAGAGGACAGACGAACACTGAAGCTTTCTTT	CASRGQTNTEAFF
-	TRBV19	TRBJ2-5	-	TGTGCCAGTAGTATCGTCTACCAAGAGACCCAGTACTTC	CASSIVYQETQYF
TRBD2	TRBV4-1	TRBJ2-7	few	TGCGCCAGCAGCCAAGTGCCTAGCGGGGGTACCTACGAGCAGTACTTC	CASSQVPSGGTYEQYF
TRBD2	TRBV3-1/TRBV3-2	TRBJ2-5	-	TGTGCCAGCAGCCAAGATCGGACTAGCGGGGATGAGACCCAGTACTTC	CASSQDRTSGDETQYF
-	TRBV18	TRBJ1-4	-	TGTGCCAGCTCACCGGGGGGGACTAATGAAAAACTGTTTTTT	CASSPGGTNEKLFF
TRBD2	TRBV3-1/TRBV3-2	TRBJ2-5	-	TGTGCCAGCAGCCAAGACTGGCTAGCGGGGGGGCAGGGGACCCAGTACTTC	CASSQDWLAGGQGTQYF
TRBD1	TRBV19	TRBJ1-1	-	TGTGCCAGTAGCCCGATCGGGAGGGGGCTAATGAACACTGAAGCTTTCTTT	CASSPIGRGLMNTEAFF
TRBD1	TRBV30	TRBJ1-2	-	TGTGCCTGGAGTGTACGTCGGGGACAGGGGGCATCTAACTATGGCTACACCTTC	CAWSVRRGQGASNYGYTF
TRBD1	TRBV5-1	TRBJ1-2	-	TGCGCCAGCAGCCAAACAGGGGGTCGAGATGGCTACACCTTC	CASSQTGGRDGYTF
TRBD1	TRBV19	TRBJ2-5	-	TGTGCCAGTAGTATATACGAGGGGGCCCAGCCACGGACCCAGTACTTC	CASSIYEGAQPRTQYF
-	TRBV5-5	TRBJ2-6	once	TGTGCCAGCAACCCGGTAGATTGGTCCCTTCCCCACTCTGGGGCCAACGTCCTGACTTTC	CASNPVDWSLPHSGANVLTF
-	TRBV14	TRBJ2-1	-	TGTGCCAGCAGCCAAGGACAGAGCTCCTACAATGAGCAGTTCTTC	CASSQGQSSYNEQFF
TRBD1	TRBV6-5	TRBJ2-3	-	TGTGCCAGCAGACCCGTAGGGGGCACGCAGTATTTT	CASRPVGGTQYF
-	TRBV3-1/TRBV3-2	TRBJ2-3	-	TGTGCCAGCAGCCTACTCGCGGGGCCCTCCACAGATACGCAGTATTTT	CASSLLAGPSTDTQYF
TRBD1	TRBV5-6	TRBJ2-5	-	TGTGCCAGCAGCTTCTCCGGGACAGCGGAGACCCAGTACTTC	CASSFSGTAETQYF
TRBD1	TRBV5-1	TRBJ2-3	-	TGCGCCAGCAGCTTGAGGGGGACAGGGGGCCCAGATACGCAGTATTTT	CASSLRGTGGPDTQYF
TRBD1	TRBV10-3	TRBJ1-2	-	TGTGCCGCCAGGCCAGGGGGCGAACACTATGGCTACACCTTC	CAARPGGEHYGYTF
TRBD2	TRBV27	TRBJ2-1	-	TGTGCCAGCAGTACTCCCCCGGGACTAGCGGGGGGCGTGGGGAATGAGCAGTTCTTC	CASSTPPGLAGGVGNEQFF
-	TRBV7-6	TRBJ2-6	-	TGTGCCAGCAGCCCTAGGTCGACCGCTGGGGCCAACGTCCTGACTTTC	CASSPRSTAGANVLTF
-	TRBV12-3/TRBV12-4	TRBJ1-6	-	TGTGCCAGCAGTTTTGAGGGTCTTTCACCCCTCCACTTT	CASSFEGLSPLHF
TRBD1	TRBV18	TRBJ1-1	-	TGTGCCAGCTCACCTCAAACTACAGGGGGGGAAGCTTTCTTT	CASSPQTTGGEAFF
TRBD2	TRBV27	TRBJ2-3	-	TGTGCCAGCAGTCCCACCTCTAGCGGGGTTAGCACAGATACGCAGTATTTT	CASSPTSSGVSTDTQYF